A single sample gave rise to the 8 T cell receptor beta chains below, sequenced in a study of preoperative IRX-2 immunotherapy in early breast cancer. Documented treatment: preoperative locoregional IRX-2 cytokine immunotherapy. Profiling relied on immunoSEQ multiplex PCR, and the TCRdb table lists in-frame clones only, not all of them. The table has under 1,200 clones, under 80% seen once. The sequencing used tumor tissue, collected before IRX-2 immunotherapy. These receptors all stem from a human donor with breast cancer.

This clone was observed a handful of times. The CDR3 DNA reads TGTGCCAGCAGCTCACGAGGGGGGCCGAACACTGAAGCTTTCTTT. Protein product: CASSSRGGPNTEAFF. The chain combines TRBV11-3 with TRBJ1-1; TRBD1 is a possible D gene (6 bases). Germline V CDR1 and CDR2: SGHNT, YENEEA. The CDR3 has 15 amino acids. V was cut by 4 bases and J by 1 base, with 13 bases left in between.

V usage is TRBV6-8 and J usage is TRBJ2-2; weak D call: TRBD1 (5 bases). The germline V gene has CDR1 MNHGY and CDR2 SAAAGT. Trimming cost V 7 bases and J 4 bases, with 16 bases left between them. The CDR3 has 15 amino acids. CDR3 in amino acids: CASISREGGTGELFF. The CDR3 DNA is TGTGCCAGCATCTCCAGGGAAGGTGGCACCGGGGAGCTGTTTTTT.

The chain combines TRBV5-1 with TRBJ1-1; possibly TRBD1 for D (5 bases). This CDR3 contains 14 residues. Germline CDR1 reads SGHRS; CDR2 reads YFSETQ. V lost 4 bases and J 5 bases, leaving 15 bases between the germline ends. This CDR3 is CASSRRGEITEAFF. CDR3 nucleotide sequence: TGCGCCAGCAGCCGAAGAGGGGAGATTACTGAAGCTTTCTTT.

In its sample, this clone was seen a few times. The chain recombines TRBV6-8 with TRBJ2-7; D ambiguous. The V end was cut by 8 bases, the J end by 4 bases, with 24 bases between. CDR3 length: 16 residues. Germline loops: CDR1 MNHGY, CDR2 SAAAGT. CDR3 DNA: TGTGCCAGCCACGGAGTCCCGAGCACAGTTACTTACGAGCAGTACTTC. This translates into CASHGVPSTVTYEQYF.

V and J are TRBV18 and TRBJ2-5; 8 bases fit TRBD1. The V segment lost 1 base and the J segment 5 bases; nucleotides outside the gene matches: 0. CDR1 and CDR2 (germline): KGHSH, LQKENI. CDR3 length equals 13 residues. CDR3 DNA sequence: TGTGCCAGCTCACCACGACAGGGGGAGACCCAGTACTTC. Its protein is CASSPRQGETQYF.

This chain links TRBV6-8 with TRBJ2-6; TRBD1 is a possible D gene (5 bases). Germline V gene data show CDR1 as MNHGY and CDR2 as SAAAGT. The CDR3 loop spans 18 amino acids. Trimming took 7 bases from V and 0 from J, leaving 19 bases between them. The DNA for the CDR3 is TGTGCCAGCATCTTGGGGCCAGGCCTCAGCTCTGGGGCCAACGTCCTGACTTTC. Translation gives CASILGPGLSSGANVLTF.

For the CDR3, the DNA is TGCGCCAGCAGCTTGCAGTCCCACCTTAACCGAAATGAGCAGTTCTTC. Its protein is CASSLQSHLNRNEQFF. The V and J genes are TRBV5-1 and TRBJ2-1; D remains unclear. From germline, CDR1 is SGHRS and CDR2 YFSETQ. The CDR3 length is 16 residues. V was shortened by 1 base and J by 7 bases, with 18 bases between the two germline ends.

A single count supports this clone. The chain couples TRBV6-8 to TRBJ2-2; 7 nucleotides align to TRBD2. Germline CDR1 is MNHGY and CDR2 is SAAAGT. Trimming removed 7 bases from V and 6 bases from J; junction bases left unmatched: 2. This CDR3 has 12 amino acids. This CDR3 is CASTGGAGELFF. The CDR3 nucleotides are TGTGCCAGCACGGGGGGAGCCGGGGAGCTGTTTTTT.